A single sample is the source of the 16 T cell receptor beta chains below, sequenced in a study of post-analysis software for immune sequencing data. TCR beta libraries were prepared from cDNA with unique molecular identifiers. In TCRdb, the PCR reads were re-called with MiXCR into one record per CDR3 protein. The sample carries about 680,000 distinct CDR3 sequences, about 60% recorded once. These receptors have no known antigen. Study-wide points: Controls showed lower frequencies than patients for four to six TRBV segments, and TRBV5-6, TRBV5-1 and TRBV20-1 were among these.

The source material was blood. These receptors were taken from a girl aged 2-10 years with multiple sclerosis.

For the CDR3, the DNA is TGTGCCAGCAGTCCGTGGGGGACTAGCGACCAAGAGACCCAGTACTTC. Translation: CASSPWGTSDQETQYF. The chain has TRBV6-1 and TRBJ2-5; TRBD2 matches 10 bases. The V gene end was trimmed by 5 bases and the J gene end by 0 bases; junction bases not matched to a gene: 6. Germline CDR1 is MNHNS and CDR2 is SASEGT. This CDR3 is 16 amino acids long.

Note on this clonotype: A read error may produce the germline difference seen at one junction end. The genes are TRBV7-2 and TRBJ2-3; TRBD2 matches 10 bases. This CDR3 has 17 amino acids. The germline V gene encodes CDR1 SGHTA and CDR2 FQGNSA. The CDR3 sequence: CANSPRLAGPSTDTQYF. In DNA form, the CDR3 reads TGTGCCAACAGCCCCAGACTAGCGGGCCCAAGCACAGATACGCAGTATTTT.

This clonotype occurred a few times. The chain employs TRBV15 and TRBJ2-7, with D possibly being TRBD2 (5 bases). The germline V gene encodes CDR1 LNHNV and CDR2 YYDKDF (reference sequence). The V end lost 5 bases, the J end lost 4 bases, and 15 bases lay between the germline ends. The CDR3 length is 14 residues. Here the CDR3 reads CATSRSGLTYEQYF. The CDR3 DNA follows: TGTGCCACCAGCCGTTCAGGACTGACATACGAGCAGTACTTC. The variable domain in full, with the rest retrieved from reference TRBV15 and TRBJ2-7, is DAMVIQNPRYQVTQFGKPVTLSCSQTLNHNVMYWYQQKSSQAPKLLFHYYDKDFNNEADTPDNFQSRRPNTSFCFLDIRSPGLGDTAMYLCATSRSGLTYEQYFGPGTRLTVT.

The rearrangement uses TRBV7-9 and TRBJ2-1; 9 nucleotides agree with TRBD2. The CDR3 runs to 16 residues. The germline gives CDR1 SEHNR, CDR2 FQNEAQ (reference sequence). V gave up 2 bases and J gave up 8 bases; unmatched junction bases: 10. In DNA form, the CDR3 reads TGTGCCAGCAGCTTAAAGCTAGCGGGACCTGGACATGAGCAGTTCTTC. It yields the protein CASSLKLAGPGHEQFF.

DNA of the CDR3: TGTGCCAGCAGCCAAACCCCAGGTTCTAGCACAGATACGCAGTATTTT. Protein product: CASSQTPGSSTDTQYF. The rearrangement links TRBV7-3 to TRBJ2-3; D is ambiguous. Looked up from germline, CDR1 is SGHTA and CDR2 is FQGTGA. CDR3 size: 16 residues. V lost 5 bases to trimming and J lost 0 bases, with 15 bases between them.

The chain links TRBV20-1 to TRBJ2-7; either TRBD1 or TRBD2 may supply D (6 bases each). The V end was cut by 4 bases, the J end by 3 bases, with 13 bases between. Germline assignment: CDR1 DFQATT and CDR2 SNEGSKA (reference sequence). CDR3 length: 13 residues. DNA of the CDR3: TGCAGTGCTACGCGGGACAAGAACTACGAGCAGTACTTC. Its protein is CSATRDKNYEQYF.

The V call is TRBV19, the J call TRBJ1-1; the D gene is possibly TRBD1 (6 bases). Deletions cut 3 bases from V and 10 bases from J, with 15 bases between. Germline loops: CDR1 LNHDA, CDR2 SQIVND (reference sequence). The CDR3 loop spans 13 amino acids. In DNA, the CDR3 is TGTGCCAGTAGTATCGAGGGGGGGAGTAGAGCTTTCTTT. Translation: CASSIEGGSRAFF.

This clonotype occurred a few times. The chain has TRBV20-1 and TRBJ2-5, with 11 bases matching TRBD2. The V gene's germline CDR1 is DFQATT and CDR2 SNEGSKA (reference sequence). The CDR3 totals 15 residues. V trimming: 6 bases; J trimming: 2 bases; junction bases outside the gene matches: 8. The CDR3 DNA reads TGCAGTGCCATACTAGCGGGGGTCGGTCAAGAGACCCAGTACTTC. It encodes CSAILAGVGQETQYF.

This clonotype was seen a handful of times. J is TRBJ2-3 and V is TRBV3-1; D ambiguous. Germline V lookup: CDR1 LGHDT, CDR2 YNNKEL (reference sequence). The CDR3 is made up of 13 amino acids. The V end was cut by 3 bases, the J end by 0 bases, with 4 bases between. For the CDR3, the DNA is TGTGCCAGCAGCCAGCTGAGCACAGATACGCAGTATTTT. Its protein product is CASSQLSTDTQYF.

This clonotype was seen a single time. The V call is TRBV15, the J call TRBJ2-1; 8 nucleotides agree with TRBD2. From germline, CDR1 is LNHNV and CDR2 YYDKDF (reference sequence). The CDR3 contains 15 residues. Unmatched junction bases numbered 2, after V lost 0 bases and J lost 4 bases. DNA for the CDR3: TGTGCCACCAGCAGAGATCCGGGGGGGTACAATGAGCAGTTCTTC. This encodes CATSRDPGGYNEQFF.

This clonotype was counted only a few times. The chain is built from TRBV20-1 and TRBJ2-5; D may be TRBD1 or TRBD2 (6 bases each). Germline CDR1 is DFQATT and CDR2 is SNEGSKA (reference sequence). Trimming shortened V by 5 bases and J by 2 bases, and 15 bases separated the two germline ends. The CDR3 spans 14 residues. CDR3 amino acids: CSAWTTGRQETQYF. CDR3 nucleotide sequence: TGCAGTGCTTGGACCACAGGGAGGCAAGAGACCCAGTACTTC.

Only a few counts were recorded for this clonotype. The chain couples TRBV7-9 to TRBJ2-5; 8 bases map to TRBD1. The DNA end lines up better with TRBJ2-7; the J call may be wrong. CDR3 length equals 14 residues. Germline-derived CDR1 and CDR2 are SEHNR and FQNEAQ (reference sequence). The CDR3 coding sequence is TGTGCCAGCAGCTTCCAGGGGGCGAACGACGAGCAGTACTTC. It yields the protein CASSFQGANDEQYF.

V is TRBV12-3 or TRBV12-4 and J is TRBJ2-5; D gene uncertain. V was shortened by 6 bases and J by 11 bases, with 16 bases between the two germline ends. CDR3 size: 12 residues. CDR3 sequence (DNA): TGTGCCAGCAGGCACACGGGCAATGAGCAGTACTTC. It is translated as CASRHTGNEQYF.

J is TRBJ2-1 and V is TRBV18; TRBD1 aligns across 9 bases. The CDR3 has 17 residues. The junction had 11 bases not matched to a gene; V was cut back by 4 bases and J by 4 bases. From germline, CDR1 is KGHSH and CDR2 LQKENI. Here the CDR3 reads CASSRRGQGPPYNEQFF. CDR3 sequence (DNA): TGTGCCAGCTCACGACGAGGACAGGGGCCGCCGTACAATGAGCAGTTCTTC.

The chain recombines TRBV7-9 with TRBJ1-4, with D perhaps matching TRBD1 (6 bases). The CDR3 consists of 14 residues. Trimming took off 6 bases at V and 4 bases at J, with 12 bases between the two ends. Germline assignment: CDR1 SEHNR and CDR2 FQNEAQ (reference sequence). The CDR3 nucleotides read TGTGCCAGCAGTCGACAGGTGTTTAATGAAAAACTGTTTTTT. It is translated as CASSRQVFNEKLFF. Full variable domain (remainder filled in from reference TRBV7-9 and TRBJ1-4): DTGVSQNPRHKITKRGQNVTFRCDPISEHNRLYWYRQTLGQGPEFLTYFQNEAQLEKSRLLSDRFSAERPKGSFSTLEIQRTEQGDSAMYLCASSRQVFNEKLFFGSGTQLSVL.

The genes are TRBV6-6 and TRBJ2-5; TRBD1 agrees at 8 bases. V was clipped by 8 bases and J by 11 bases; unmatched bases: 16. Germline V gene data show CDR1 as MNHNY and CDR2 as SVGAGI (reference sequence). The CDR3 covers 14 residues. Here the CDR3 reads CASSQGPRGPLQYF. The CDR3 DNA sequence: TGTGCCAGCTCCCAAGGCCCCAGGGGGCCCTTACAGTACTTC.